This TCR beta chain is from a study of blood T cells in healthy people across ages (dated by TCRdb to 2013 to 2016). About the study as a whole: In model experiments, template switching captured roughly one uniquely barcoded TCR beta cDNA molecule for every two T cells. To track age-related changes in TCR beta repertoire diversity, the study relied on deep sequencing normalized with unique cDNA molecular identifiers. The donors were split into four age groups: young (average 16 years), middle-aged (nearly 40), aged (more than 55) and long-lived (roughly 86). To avoid experimental bias, donors of different ages were spread randomly across the sequencing lanes. For two donors (one aged 18 to 30 and one aged 80 or older), the study analyzed two additional independent replicas of 1 million unique cDNA reads from the same blood draw.

Including cysteine and phenylalanine, the CDR3 has 17 amino acids. Solely the CDR3 DNA is kept, with 51 bases framed from the first base. Cut back by 2 bases and 0 bases, the V and J ends lie 15 bases apart. CDR1 and CDR2, looked up from the germline V gene, are SGHTA and FQGNSA. Donors were about 36 systemically healthy Caucasian individuals from Russia aged roughly 6 to 95 years. Approximately 10 milliliters of peripheral blood were collected from each donor into EDTA-treated Vacutainer tubes. PBMCs were isolated by Ficoll-Paque density-gradient centrifugation, with at least 6.5 million obtained per sample. Trizol reagent was used to extract total RNA from PBMCs, with at least 5 micrograms per sample. For every donor, flow cytometry on a PBMC aliquot measured the percentage of naive CD45RAhigh/CD27high T cells. What the work shows at the level of the full study, not this receptor alone: The long-lived group showed more naive CD4+ T cells, fewer expanded clones and increased TCR diversity than the aged group, suggesting age selection. Because the CMV infection status of the donors was unknown, age-related changes in expanded clonotypes may potentially have been confounded. Observed TCR beta diversity per million T cells fell roughly linearly with age, and a significant reduction was already apparent by age around 36. The percentage of naive T cells measured by flow cytometry correlated strongly with observed TCR beta diversity. Total diversity estimates from one million sequenced T cells were considered lower bounds and underestimates. Because profiling used bulk unsorted PBMCs, naive and antigen-experienced compartments could not be compared conclusively.

Receptor libraries were prepared by 5' RACE. These reads were obtained on an Illumina HiSeq 2500. A second 7 to 11 cycle PCR used a sample-barcoded 5' primer and a J-beta primer mix. Each TCR beta cDNA molecule received a unique molecular identifier from a template-switch 5' adaptor carrying 12 random nucleotides. At least 2.5 million CDR3-containing paired-end reads were obtained from each sample. First-strand cDNA was synthesized from all RNA with the Mint cDNA synthesis kit, primed by a TRBC-specific oligonucleotide. All cDNA was treated with uracil-DNA glycosylase and then went through a first 18-cycle PCR with the universal primers M1SS and BC2_uni_R. The study's own analysis went as follows. For normalization, 1 million high-quality reads were randomly selected from each sample, with every read carrying a distinct molecular identifier. Reads with shared molecular identifiers were discarded instead of being binned into consensus sequences. CDR3 identification, clonotype clustering and error correction used MiTCR with a Q25 quality threshold and the strictest error-elimination algorithm. A nonparametric unseen species model using Euler transformation provided a lower-bound estimate of total TCR beta diversity. TCRdb reprocessed the public reads (quality trimming at Q25 with fastp, clone calling with MiXCR) and kept in-frame beta chains. Each CDR3 protein appears once, grouped with its most common genes and DNA. The V and J calls here are based on TCRdb, not the publication. In all, the sample holds about 690,000 distinct CDR3 sequences, and 40% to 50% of those were seen once. The ten largest clones add up to 30% of the sample.

A note on this clonotype: Its antigen remains unidentified. No clone much larger than this one lies a single base away; base qualities are absent.

The receptor's source is a man at least 80 years old in good health. Sequenced: blood. The rearranged chain carries TRBV7-2 and TRBJ2-3; a tentative D call is TRBD2 (5 bases match). The CDR3 is CASSLFTAAISTDTQYF. The DNA sequence is as follows: TGTGCCAGCAGCTTATTTACAGCGGCCATTAGCACAGATACGCAGTATTTT. Full variable domain (CDR3 extended with the reference TRBV7-2 and TRBJ2-3 proteins): GAGVSQSPSNKVTEKGKDVELRCDPISGHTALYWYRQSLGQGLEFLIYFQGNSAPDKSGLPSDRFSAERTGGSVSTLTIQRTQQEDSAVYLCASSLFTAAISTDTQYFGPGTRLTVL.